These 19 T cell receptor beta chains came from one sample sequenced in a study of CD4 T cells in relation to SARS-CoV-2 and coronaviruses. These receptors have no identified antigens. Libraries were prepared by immunoSEQ multiplex PCR; TCRdb keeps only in-frame clonotypes and omits some of them. This sample has about 36,000 clones; 77% occur once, and the top ten carry 2.5% to 3.5%. The sample was memory CD4+ T cells from PBMCs, cultured in vitro. These receptors originate from an adult with COVID-19.

This chain connects TRBV7-2 to TRBJ2-7; D possibly matches TRBD1 or TRBD2 (5 bases each). Germline values: CDR1 SGHTA, CDR2 FQGNSA. This CDR3 is 13 amino acids long. V lost 3 bases and J 7 bases, leaving 13 bases between the germline ends. CDR3 amino acids: CASSLGRGREQYF. The DNA for the CDR3 is TGTGCCAGCAGCTTGGGACGGGGCAGGGAGCAGTACTTC.

The genes are TRBV30 and TRBJ2-1; D ambiguous. CDR3 size: 14 residues. Germline V lookup: CDR1 GTSNPN, CDR2 SVGIG (reference sequence). V was clipped by 5 bases and J by 0 bases, with 11 bases between them. The CDR3 here is CAWGPTRSYNEQFF. For the CDR3, the DNA is TGTGCCTGGGGACCTACCCGCTCCTACAATGAGCAGTTCTTC.

The V gene is TRBV10-3, the J gene TRBJ2-2; maybe TRBD1 (6 bases). CDR3 size: 20 residues. CDR1 ENHRY and CDR2 SYGVKD come from the germline V gene. Trimming took 7 bases from V and 4 from J, leaving 31 bases between them. CDR3 loop: CAIKAGDTRSAFLGTGELFF. CDR3 DNA sequence: TGTGCCATCAAGGCTGGGGACACCCGATCCGCCTTTTTGGGCACCGGGGAGCTGTTTTTT.

The chain combines TRBV2 with TRBJ2-7, with D uncertain. Between the trimmed V and J ends, which lost 9 bases and 0 bases, there was a span of 15 bases. Germline-derived CDR1 and CDR2 are SNHLY and FYNNEI. This CDR3 has 14 amino acids. This CDR3 reads CASGQVSLSYEQYF. The CDR3 DNA reads TGTGCCAGTGGTCAGGTCAGCCTCTCCTACGAGCAGTACTTC.

The V and J genes are TRBV5-8 and TRBJ2-3; D not resolved. Trimming pared 1 base from V and 2 bases from J, leaving 20 bases between. The CDR3 has 18 residues. Germline CDR1 is SGHTS and CDR2 is YDEGEE. Here the CDR3 reads CASSLLYSVAPPTDTQYF. The CDR3 nucleotides read TGTGCCAGCAGCTTGCTTTATTCGGTTGCCCCCCCCACAGATACGCAGTATTTT.

The chain uses TRBV7-9 and TRBJ1-4; D is perhaps TRBD1 (5 bases). Between the trimmed V and J ends, which lost 4 bases and 4 bases, there was a span of 13 bases. The length of the CDR3 is 15 residues. Germline V gene sequence: CDR1 SEHNR, CDR2 FQNEAQ (reference sequence). CDR3 coding DNA: TGTGCCAGCAGCTCTGGCCAGGGCTATAATGAAAAACTGTTTTTT. Protein: CASSSGQGYNEKLFF.

The CDR3 region has the DNA TGTGCCAGCAGTTTAGATGGGAATCAGCCCCAGCATTTT. It encodes CASSLDGNQPQHF. The V call is TRBV28, the J call TRBJ1-5; D ambiguous. Per the germline V gene, CDR1 is MDHEN and CDR2 is SYDVKM. V lost 2 bases and J lost 4, with 6 bases in between. The CDR3 spans 13 residues.

CDR3 in amino acids: CASSQDGGTGWNEQFF. The CDR3 DNA sequence: TGCGCCAGCAGCCAGGACGGGGGGACAGGCTGGAATGAGCAGTTCTTC. The V gene is TRBV4-1, the J gene TRBJ2-1; possible D gene TRBD1, 8 bases. V lost 3 bases to trimming and J lost 7 bases, with 19 bases between them. Germline loops: CDR1 MGHRA, CDR2 YSYEKL. The CDR3 loop spans 16 amino acids.

The J gene is TRBJ2-5, the V gene TRBV18, with a tentative D call TRBD2 (5 bases). The germline V gene encodes CDR1 KGHSH and CDR2 LQKENI. This CDR3 region has 14 residues. Deletions cut 2 bases from V and 3 bases from J, with 10 bases between. The CDR3: CASSPSLGEETQYF. The CDR3 DNA reads as TGTGCCAGCTCACCAAGTCTGGGAGAAGAGACCCAGTACTTC.

V gene TRBV13 combines with J gene TRBJ2-7; no reliable D call. The germline V gene encodes CDR1 PRHDT and CDR2 FYEKMQ (reference sequence). The CDR3 spans 16 residues. V lost 4 bases and J lost 2, with 18 bases in between. CDR3: CASSSKGGQGTYEQYF. The CDR3 DNA sequence: TGTGCCAGCAGCTCAAAAGGTGGGCAAGGAACCTACGAGCAGTACTTC.

This sequence joins TRBV4-1 and TRBJ1-5, with TRBD1 as a possible D gene (5 bases). Germline lookup yields CDR1 MGHRA and CDR2 YSYEKL. Trimming took 1 base from V and 0 from J, leaving 7 bases between them. CDR3 length: 15 amino acids. The CDR3 DNA sequence: TGCGCCAGCAGCCAAGTGGGGCTTAGCAATCAGCCCCAGCATTTT. Residues: CASSQVGLSNQPQHF.

The chain recombines TRBV7-2 with TRBJ2-7; D not certain. Deletions cut 1 base from V and 6 bases from J, with 7 bases between. This CDR3 has 12 amino acids. CDR1 is SGHTA, CDR2 FQGNSA, per germline. The CDR3 sequence is CASSLEGLEQYF. Here the CDR3 DNA reads TGTGCCAGCAGCTTAGAAGGGCTCGAGCAGTACTTC.

The chain links TRBV28 to TRBJ2-1; 11 bases match TRBD2. J was trimmed by 6 bases and V by 7 bases; bases with no gene match: 5. The CDR3 has 14 residues. Germline assignment: CDR1 MDHEN and CDR2 SYDVKM. The CDR3 DNA sequence: TGTGCCAGCAACCCCGGGACTAGCGGCAATGAGCAGTTCTTC. It encodes CASNPGTSGNEQFF.

The CDR3 region has the DNA TGTGCCAGCAGCTTGGGACAGGGCGGAAAACTGTTTTTT. It specifies CASSLGQGGKLFF. V is TRBV7-8 and J is TRBJ1-4, with TRBD1 matching over 9 bases. J lost 10 bases, V lost 3 bases, and 3 bases had no gene match. The CDR3 loop spans 13 amino acids. Germline CDR1 reads SGHVS; CDR2 reads FQNEAQ.

V is TRBV5-1 and J is TRBJ2-7; 9 bases match TRBD2. J gave up 6 bases and V 0 bases, and 7 bases lay outside the gene matches. Germline CDR1 is SGHRS and CDR2 is YFSETQ. The CDR3 is 15 amino acids. CDR3 DNA sequence: TGCGCCAGCAGCTTGGCCGGGGGACTAGCTGTCGAGCAGTACTTC. This translates into CASSLAGGLAVEQYF.

This clone has a handful of counts. The chain combines TRBV5-1 with TRBJ2-7; TRBD1 matches at 8 bases. CDR1 SGHRS and CDR2 YFSETQ come from the germline V gene. The CDR3 has 13 amino acids. Unmatched junction bases numbered 4, after V lost 2 bases and J lost 6 bases. CDR3 sequence (DNA): TGCGCCAGCAGCTTAGGAGACAGGGGCGAGCAGTACTTC. Translating gives CASSLGDRGEQYF.

The chain links TRBV7-8 to TRBJ2-1; D ambiguous. The V end lost 1 base, the J end lost 6 bases, and 10 bases lay between the germline ends. This CDR3 has 14 residues. The V gene's germline CDR1 is SGHVS and CDR2 FQNEAQ. CDR3 DNA: TGTGCCAGCAGCTTAGGGCACTCGAGCAATGAGCAGTTCTTC. Translated: CASSLGHSSNEQFF.

This clone occurred a few times. The chain combines TRBV18 with TRBJ1-1; D is undetermined. The V gene lost 5 bases and the J gene lost 8 bases, with 15 bases spanning the gap. This CDR3 has 13 residues. Germline-derived CDR1 and CDR2 are KGHSH and LQKENI. CDR3 protein: CASSTRPGMEAFF. In DNA form, the CDR3 reads TGTGCCAGCTCAACCAGGCCGGGGATGGAAGCTTTCTTT.

The chain joins TRBV19 to TRBJ2-1, with TRBD2 matching over 9 bases. The germline CDR1 and CDR2 sequences are LNHDA and SQIVND (reference sequence). This CDR3 has 13 residues. V gave up 7 bases and J gave up 7 bases; unmatched junction bases: 5. The CDR3 coding sequence is TGTGCCAGTATGGCTAGCGGGAAAAATGAGCAGTTCTTC. It yields the protein CASMASGKNEQFF.